This record covers a single TCR beta chain. The antigen remains unidentified. Next came a second PCR, run for about 7 to 12 cycles, which used a sample-barcoded 5' primer along with a J-beta primer mix. TCRdb used MiXCR to reprocess the 5' RACE reads, holding one entry per CDR3 protein. The sample lists approximately 730,000 distinct CDR3 sequences; roughly 45% were seen once. The CDR3 contains 15 residues. The germline CDR1 and CDR2 sequences are MDHEN and SYDVKM. V lost 7 bases and J lost 4, with 19 bases in between. The record originates from a study of blood T cells in healthy people across ages. For the study at large: Per two T cells, about one barcoded beta molecule was captured through template switching.

Whole-study findings and limits: Diversity was higher, and naive CD4+ cells more numerous, in long-lived donors than in aged donors. Per-million-T-cell TCR beta diversity fell roughly linearly with age.

The sample taken for sequencing was blood. The clonotype originates from an older woman in good health. J is TRBJ1-2 and V is TRBV28; D is possibly TRBD1 (5 bases). CDR3: CASTRFGTVTYGYTF. The CDR3 DNA is TGTGCCAGCACCCGTTTTGGGACGGTGACCTATGGCTACACCTTC.